The present entry profiles one T cell receptor (beta chain) with its context. Antigen specificity is unknown. Profiled with immunoSEQ multiplex PCR; TCRdb holds only in-frame clones, not every one. The profile shows approximately 48,000 clones, around nine tenths of them singletons. These data originate in a study of OX40 agonist ivuxolimab in advanced cancers. Study at large: Patients were dosed intravenously with ivuxolimab at 0.01 to 10 mg/kg every 2 weeks. People who had prior anti-PD-1, anti-PD-L1 or anti-CTLA-4 therapy could take part, and around 40% had some. Three patients showed partial responses: one hepatocellular carcinoma and two cutaneous melanoma cases. Overall study findings and caveats: Dose levels from 0.1 to 3.0 mg/kg saw CD4+ and CD8+ blood T cells expand clonally by week 6.

CDR3 length: 14 amino acids. Germline V gene data show CDR1 as SEHNR and CDR2 as FQNEAQ (reference sequence). The V and J ends lost 5 bases and 7 bases, in that order; junction bases with no gene match: 8. This clonotype was sampled from an adult with an advanced solid tumor such as melanoma, head and neck, liver or kidney cancer. The V call is TRBV7-9, the J call TRBJ2-1, with 7 bases identical to TRBD1. Sequencing used CD4+ or CD8+ T cells sorted from blood, obtained in a trial of the OX40 agonist ivuxolimab. The CDR3 sequence: CASSPSDRRNEQFF. CDR3 DNA: TGTGCCAGCAGCCCGTCGGACAGGCGGAATGAGCAGTTCTTC.